The T cell receptor beta chain under discussion was sequenced for a study of OX40 agonist ivuxolimab in advanced cancers. About the research overall: In this trial design, patients received ivuxolimab intravenously at 0.01 to 10 mg/kg every 2 weeks. Partial responses were achieved by three patients: one hepatocellular carcinoma, two cutaneous melanoma.

Findings and limits, study-wide: Averaged across samples, CD8+ T cells carried more expanded clones than CD4+ did.

About this clone: The target antigen is unknown.

V was pared by 3 bases and J by 1 base, with 4 bases of the junction left unmatched. The CDR3 extends over 15 amino acids. Per germline, CDR1 KGHSH and CDR2 LQKENI. Autoimmune disease history or systemic immunosuppression disqualified patients. The table came from immunoSEQ multiplex PCR; TCRdb's copy has only in-frame clones and leaves some out. The top ten clones hold 0.4% to 0.55% of a sample with roughly 86,000 clones, over 80% of them seen once. The sequenced sample was CD4+ or CD8+ T cells sorted from blood, obtained in a trial of the OX40 agonist ivuxolimab. The sequence was obtained from an adult with an advanced solid tumor such as melanoma, head and neck, liver or kidney cancer. The chain combines TRBV18 with TRBJ2-5; 8 bases agree with TRBD2. This CDR3 reads CASSPSGGAQETQYF. The DNA for the CDR3 is TGTGCCAGCTCACCGTCCGGGGGGGCCCAAGAGACCCAGTACTTC.